Shown below are 8 T cell receptor beta chains from a single sample sequenced in a study of beta chain features in type 1 diabetes. Of the isolated RNA, all was reverse transcribed, and so the sequenced material was expressed TCRB transcripts. Clones were read by immunoSEQ multiplex PCR, and TCRdb kept only the in-frame ones, dropping some. The table includes around 430,000 clones, approximately 31% detected once. The sample taken for sequencing was naive CD4+ T cells from blood. Receptors were obtained from a man in his late teens or twenties in good health.

CDR3 residues: CASSLLGQPNYGYTF. The DNA of the CDR3 is TGCGCCAGCAGCCTTCTAGGACAGCCTAACTATGGCTACACCTTC. The rearrangement uses TRBV4-3 and TRBJ1-2, with D possibly TRBD1 on 6 matching bases. The CDR3 has 15 amino acids. V was pared by 4 bases and J by 0 bases, with 12 bases between. Germline CDR1 and CDR2: LGHNA and YSLEER.

This clone was detected a few times. The chain joins TRBV30 to TRBJ2-2; D is undetermined. In germline, CDR1 is GTSNPN, CDR2 SVGIG (reference sequence). The CDR3 extends over 13 amino acids. Trimming removed 0 bases from V and 8 bases from J, with 10 bases in between. In DNA form, the CDR3 reads TGTGCCTGGAGTGTATTGGCTGGTGGGGAGCTGTTTTTT. Amino acid sequence: CAWSVLAGGELFF.

V usage is TRBV30 and J usage is TRBJ2-3, with unresolved D. Trimming cost V 5 bases and J 5 bases, with 17 bases left between them. CDR1 GTSNPN and CDR2 SVGIG come from the germline V gene (reference sequence). The CDR3 is 14 amino acids. In DNA form, the CDR3 reads TGTGCCTGGGGTTCTCCCCGATCCGGAGATACGCAGTATTTT. Amino acid sequence: CAWGSPRSGDTQYF.

This chain connects TRBV25-1 to TRBJ1-3; tentatively, D is TRBD1 (5 bases). Germline V CDR1 and CDR2: MGHDK, SYGVNS. There are 14 residues in the CDR3. V gave up 2 bases and J gave up 2 bases, with 7 bases separating them. The CDR3 DNA sequence: TGTGCCAGCAGTGAACCGGGGGCTGGAAACACCATATATTTT. Translation: CASSEPGAGNTIYF.

This chain joins TRBV9 and TRBJ2-1, with D possibly being TRBD1 (5 bases). Germline CDR1 is SGDLS and CDR2 is YYNGEE. The V end lost 1 base, the J end lost 9 bases, and 11 bases lay between the germline ends. The CDR3 extends over 13 amino acids. Written as DNA, the CDR3 is TGTGCCAGCAGCGTACCAGGGCAGGTTGAGCAGTTCTTC. This gives the protein CASSVPGQVEQFF.

This clone turned up a few times. V gene TRBV9 combines with J gene TRBJ2-5, with D possibly TRBD1 on 5 matching bases. Germline loops: CDR1 SGDLS, CDR2 YYNGEE. The CDR3 has 13 residues. The germline V and J ends were trimmed by 0 bases and 7 bases, with 10 bases remaining between them. The CDR3 bases are TGTGCCAGCAGCGTAGGACAGCTGGCGACCCAGTACTTC. This encodes CASSVGQLATQYF.

The V call is TRBV25-1, the J call TRBJ1-5; D is undetermined. The CDR3 has 14 amino acids. V lost 2 bases and J lost 7, with 12 bases in between. The germline CDR1 and CDR2 sequences are MGHDK and SYGVNS. In nucleotides, the CDR3 is TGTGCCAGCAGTGAACTGGACGTTAGGCAGCCCCAGCATTTT. This translates into CASSELDVRQPQHF.

A remark on this clone: Other nucleotide sequences from this sample produce the same CDR3. The genes are TRBV5-1 and TRBJ2-3; the match to TRBD2 covers 10 bases. V was pared by 3 bases and J by 1 base, with 2 bases of the junction left unmatched. The length of the CDR3 is 15 residues. CDR1 SGHRS and CDR2 YFSETQ come from the germline V gene. CDR3 sequence: CASSSGTSGTDTQYF. The CDR3 region has the DNA TGCGCCAGCAGCTCCGGGACTAGCGGCACAGATACGCAGTATTTT. Filled out from reference TRBV5-1 and TRBJ2-3, the complete variable domain reads KAGVTQTPRYLIKTRGQQVTLSCSPISGHRSVSWYQQTPGQGLQFLFEYFSETQRNKGNFPGRFSGRQFSNSRSEMNVSTLELGDSALYLCASSSGTSGTDTQYFGPGTRLTVL.